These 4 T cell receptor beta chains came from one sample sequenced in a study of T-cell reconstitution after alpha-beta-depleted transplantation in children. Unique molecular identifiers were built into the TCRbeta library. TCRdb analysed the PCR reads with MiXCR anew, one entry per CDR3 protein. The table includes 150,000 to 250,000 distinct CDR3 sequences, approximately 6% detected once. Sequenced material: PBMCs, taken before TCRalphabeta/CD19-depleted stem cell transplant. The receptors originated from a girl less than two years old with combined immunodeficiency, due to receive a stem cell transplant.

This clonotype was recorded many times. This chain's CDR3 is CSVNGGAIYGETQYF. CDR3 nucleotides: TGCAGCGTGAATGGGGGGGCAATTTATGGGGAGACCCAGTACTTC. This sequence joins TRBV29-1 and TRBJ2-5, with a weak D call TRBD2 (7 bases). The germline V gene encodes CDR1 SQVTM and CDR2 ANQGSEA. This CDR3 is built from 15 residues. Trimming left V 6 bases short and J 5 bases short, with 22 bases between.

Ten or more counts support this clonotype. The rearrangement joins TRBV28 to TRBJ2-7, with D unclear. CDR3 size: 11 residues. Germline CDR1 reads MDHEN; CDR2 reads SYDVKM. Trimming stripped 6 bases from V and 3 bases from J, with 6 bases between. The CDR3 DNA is TGTGCCAGCAGCCGTTACTACGAGCAGTACTTC. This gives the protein CASSRYYEQYF.

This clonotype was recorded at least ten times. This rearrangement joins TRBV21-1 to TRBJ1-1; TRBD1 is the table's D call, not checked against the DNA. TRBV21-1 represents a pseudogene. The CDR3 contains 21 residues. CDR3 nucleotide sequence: TGTGCCAGCAGCAAACCCGGGGACACTCCCCTGCCTCCAAATCGGGGCACTGAAGCTTTCTTT. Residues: CASSKPGDTPLPPNRGTEAFF.

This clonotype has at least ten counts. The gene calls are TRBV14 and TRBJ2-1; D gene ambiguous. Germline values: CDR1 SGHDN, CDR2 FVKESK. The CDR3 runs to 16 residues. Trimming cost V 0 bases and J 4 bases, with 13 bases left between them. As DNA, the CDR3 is TGTGCCAGCAGCCAAGACCCCCTGGATGTTTACAATGAGCAGTTCTTC. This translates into CASSQDPLDVYNEQFF.